A single sample gave rise to the 20 T cell receptor beta chains below, sequenced in a study of regulatory T cells in long-lasting Graves disease. For TCR beta, libraries came from iRepertoire HTBI primers and Arm-PCR of CDR3 regions. From the multiplex PCR reads, TCRdb called clonotypes with MiXCR, one entry per CDR3 protein. Of 500,000 to 700,000 distinct CDR3 sequences in the sample, approximately 31% were seen once. The sample's time point: persistent/refractory GD, antithyroid drugs over 5 years with positive TRAb. PBMCs provided the RNA from which the TCR library was made. This sample comprised peripheral blood mononuclear cells (PBMCs), obtained when the disease was refractory, from a patient treated with antithyroid drugs. Receptors were obtained from a female donor with Graves disease.

Here the CDR3 reads CASSVLEGGEQYF. As DNA, the CDR3 is TGTGCCAGCAGTGTCTTAGAAGGGGGCGAGCAGTACTTC. The J gene is TRBJ2-7, the V gene TRBV6-1; D might be TRBD1 (6 bases). Germline CDR1 reads MNHNS; CDR2 reads SASEGT. The CDR3 length is 13 residues. V dropped 4 bases and J dropped 6 bases, with 13 bases sitting between them.

The J gene is TRBJ1-2, the V gene TRBV7-9; D gene uncertain. Looked up from germline, CDR1 is SEHNR and CDR2 is FQNEAQ (reference sequence). The length of the CDR3 is 14 residues. V was pared by 3 bases and J by 3 bases, with 11 bases between. The DNA for the CDR3 is TGTGCCAGCAGCTTTCCCCGGACGGACTATGGCTACACCTTC. Encoded protein: CASSFPRTDYGYTF.

Only a few counts were recorded for this clonotype. Compared with germline, one end of the junction differs, possibly owing to a read error. J is TRBJ1-2 and V is TRBV5-1; TRBD1 is a possible D gene (5 bases). The germline V gene encodes CDR1 SGHRS and CDR2 YFSETQ. This CDR3 is built from 13 residues. The CDR3 loop reads CASSLAQGGGYTF. CDR3 sequence (DNA): TGTGCCAGCAGCTTGGCCCAGGGTGGAGGCTACACCTTC.

The gene calls are TRBV24-1 and TRBJ1-2; D uncertain. Germline CDR1 and CDR2: KGHDR and SFDVKD. V lost 5 bases, J lost 7 bases, and 7 bases lay in between. The CDR3 spans 11 residues. The CDR3 sequence: CATSAGVGYTF. Written as DNA, the CDR3 is TGTGCCACCAGTGCAGGAGTTGGCTACACCTTC.

J is TRBJ2-3 and V is TRBV27; 7 bases match TRBD2. Germline CDR1 is MNHEY and CDR2 is SMNVEV (reference sequence). The length of the CDR3 is 17 residues. V was clipped by 5 bases and J by 2 bases; unmatched bases: 13. CDR3 coding DNA: TGTGCCAGCAGTCGCTCAAAGGGGCGGGACTACACAGATACGCAGTATTTT. This sequence encodes CASSRSKGRDYTDTQYF.

This clonotype was counted a few times. The chain carries TRBV20-1 and TRBJ2-7, with 8 positions matching TRBD1. This CDR3 has 14 amino acids. CDR1 is DFQATT, CDR2 SNEGSKA, per germline (reference sequence). The V segment lost 4 bases and the J segment 3 bases; nucleotides outside the gene matches: 8. As DNA, the CDR3 is TGCAGTGCTACCCCGACAGGGGAATTCTACGAGCAGTACTTC. Translated, it gives CSATPTGEFYEQYF.

CDR3 sequence: CASSLGLAGGKNIQYF. For the CDR3, the DNA is TGTGCCAGCAGTTTGGGACTAGCGGGAGGGAAAAACATTCAGTACTTC. The V gene is TRBV27, the J gene TRBJ2-4; 16 bases are shared with TRBD2. Germline V lookup: CDR1 MNHEY, CDR2 SMNVEV (reference sequence). There are 16 residues in the CDR3. V dropped 3 bases and J dropped 4; count of bases not matched to a gene: 0.

The table lists this clonotype with many counts. The V gene is TRBV28, the J gene TRBJ1-2; D might be TRBD1 (5 bases). Trimming left V 1 base short and J 7 bases short, with 7 bases between. Germline V CDR1 and CDR2: MDHEN, SYDVKM. The CDR3 length is 12 residues. The CDR3 here is CASSLSGTGYTF. CDR3 coding DNA: TGTGCCAGCAGTTTATCAGGGACTGGCTACACCTTC.

V usage is TRBV28 and J usage is TRBJ2-7; 7 nucleotides agree with TRBD1. Germline assignment: CDR1 MDHEN and CDR2 SYDVKM. Unmatched junction bases numbered 9, after V lost 4 bases and J lost 3 bases. The CDR3 covers 15 residues. CDR3 residues: CASSSDRDPGYEQYF. The CDR3 region has the DNA TGTGCCAGCAGTTCCGACAGGGACCCGGGCTACGAGCAGTACTTC.

The chain employs TRBV27 and TRBJ2-5, with 9 nucleotides matching TRBD2. V lost 3 bases, J lost 7 bases, and 6 bases stayed unmatched. The CDR3 spans 14 residues. Germline V CDR1 and CDR2: MNHEY, SMNVEV (reference sequence). As DNA, the CDR3 is TGTGCCAGCAGTTTTAGCGGGAGTCGTGGGACCCAGTACTTC. This codes for CASSFSGSRGTQYF.

V and J are TRBV5-4 and TRBJ1-2; no definite D call. CDR1 SGHNT and CDR2 YYREEE come from the germline V gene (reference sequence). CDR3 length: 15 residues. The V end lost 4 bases, the J end lost 6 bases, and 19 bases lay between the germline ends. The CDR3 here is CASSTLGLKRDGYTF. For the CDR3, the DNA is TGTGCCAGCAGCACCCTCGGGCTAAAAAGGGATGGCTACACCTTC.

This clonotype was seen a few times. The chain employs TRBV5-1 and TRBJ1-5; 9 bases fit TRBD1. CDR3 length equals 14 residues. Germline loops: CDR1 SGHRS, CDR2 YFSETQ. After removal of 4 bases from V and 5 bases from J, the junction contained 4 bases not matched to a gene. The CDR3 loop is CASSKGQGDQPQHF. For the CDR3, the DNA is TGCGCCAGCAGCAAGGGACAGGGCGATCAGCCCCAGCATTTT.

This clonotype was seen ten or more times. The chain uses TRBV6-5 and TRBJ2-2; the match to TRBD2 covers 10 bases. Germline trimming cut 2 bases from V and 6 bases from J; bases unmatched to any gene: 3. This CDR3 comprises 15 residues. Per the germline V gene, CDR1 is MNHEY and CDR2 is SVGAGI. CDR3 protein: CASSYKSGRAGELFF. CDR3 in DNA: TGTGCCAGCAGTTACAAGAGCGGGAGGGCCGGGGAGCTGTTTTTT.

This clonotype was seen a handful of times. J is TRBJ1-5 and V is TRBV28; D possibly corresponds to TRBD1 (5 bases). V was cut by 5 bases and J by 13 bases, with 12 bases left in between. The CDR3 is 11 amino acids. CDR1 is MDHEN, CDR2 SYDVKM, per germline. The CDR3 loop reads CASSKDRPQHF. The CDR3 bases are TGTGCCAGCAGTAAAGACAGACCACAGCATTTT.

A word on this clonotype: With a much larger clone just one base away, this may be a read error. The CDR3 protein is CASSQDTYTEALF. CDR3 nucleotide sequence: TGTGCCAGCAGCCAAGACACTTACACTGAAGCTCTCTTT. This chain connects TRBV3-1 to TRBJ1-1; no reliable D call. The CDR3 is 13 amino acids. CDR1 and CDR2 (germline): LGHDT, YNNKEL (reference sequence).

This clonotype was counted only a few times. The V call is TRBV18, the J call TRBJ1-5, with 9 bases identical to TRBD1. The CDR3 runs 16 residues. Germline trimming cut 1 base from V and 9 bases from J; bases unmatched to any gene: 10. Germline V gives CDR1 KGHSH, CDR2 LQKENI. The CDR3 bases are TGTGCCAGCTCACCACGGGACAGGGCCGGCGGGGGGCCCCAGCATTTT. Translated: CASSPRDRAGGGPQHF.

Concerning this clonotype: A read error may be the cause here, since a much bigger clone is one base away. The rearrangement links TRBV11-2 to TRBJ1-4; 9 positions agree with TRBD1. Looked up from germline, CDR1 is SGHAT and CDR2 is FQNNGV. J was trimmed by 5 bases and V by 5 bases; bases with no gene match: 6. The CDR3 is made up of 15 amino acids. This chain's CDR3 is CASSRSGTGNEKLFF. The CDR3 DNA reads TGTGCCAGCAGCAGATCCGGGACAGGGAATGAAAAACTGTTTTTT.

The chain uses TRBV9 and TRBJ2-7, with TRBD2 matching over 11 bases. The ends lost 3 bases at V and 2 bases at J; junction bases unmatched: 10. CDR1 is SGDLS and CDR2 is YYNGEE in the germline V gene. The CDR3 has 17 residues. CDR3 amino acids: CASSEGQTSGGTYEQYF. For the CDR3, the DNA is TGTGCCAGCAGCGAGGGTCAAACTAGCGGGGGAACCTACGAGCAGTACTTC.

The chain joins TRBV28 to TRBJ2-7; D might be TRBD2 (5 bases). V was shortened by 9 bases and J by 0 bases, with 18 bases between the two germline ends. The CDR3 has 15 residues. Germline values: CDR1 MDHEN, CDR2 SYDVKM. For the CDR3, the DNA is TGTGCCAGTCGGGGTCCGGGCCAAAGCTCCTACGAGCAGTACTTC. Amino acids: CASRGPGQSSYEQYF.

The chain is built from TRBV12-3 or TRBV12-4 and TRBJ1-1, with D unclear. V shed 6 bases and J shed 0 bases, with 14 bases lying between them. The CDR3 covers 15 residues. This chain's CDR3 is CASSFPLALNTEAFF. For the CDR3, the DNA is TGTGCCAGCAGCTTCCCCTTGGCCCTGAACACTGAAGCTTTCTTT.